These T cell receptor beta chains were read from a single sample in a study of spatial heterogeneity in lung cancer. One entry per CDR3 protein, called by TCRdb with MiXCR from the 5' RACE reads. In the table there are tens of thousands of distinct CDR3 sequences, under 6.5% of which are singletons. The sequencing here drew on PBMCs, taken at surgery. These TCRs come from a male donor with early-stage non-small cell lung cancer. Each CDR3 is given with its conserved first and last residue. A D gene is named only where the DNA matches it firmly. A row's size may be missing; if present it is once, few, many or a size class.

CDR3aa: CASSLRTKVDEQFF
CDR3nt: TGTGCCAGCAGCTTGCGGACTAAGGTCGATGAGCAGTTCTTC
v_gene: TRBV5-8
j_gene: TRBJ2-1
abundance: .
d_gene: .

CDR3aa: CASSDGSPPGTDTQYF
CDR3nt: TGTGCCAGCAGTGATGGGAGCCCTCCGGGCACAGATACGCAGTATTTT
v_gene: TRBV2
j_gene: TRBJ2-3
abundance: many
d_gene: .

CDR3aa: CASSKGTSRGVEQYF
CDR3nt: TGTGCCAGCAGCAAGGGGACGAGCCGGGGAGTTGAGCAGTACTTC
v_gene: TRBV27
j_gene: TRBJ2-7
abundance: many
d_gene: .

CDR3aa: CASSPDRAPPISPLHF
CDR3nt: TGCGCCAGCAGCCCGGACAGGGCCCCACCAATTTCACCCCTCCACTTT
v_gene: TRBV5-1
j_gene: TRBJ1-6
abundance: many
d_gene: TRBD1

CDR3aa: CASSQRTGGGQEKLFF
CDR3nt: TGTGCCAGCAGCCAGAGGACAGGGGGCGGGCAAGAAAAACTGTTTTTT
v_gene: TRBV5-6
j_gene: TRBJ1-4
abundance: .
d_gene: TRBD1

CDR3aa: CASRKPGQGAHSYGYTF
CDR3nt: TGTGCCAGCAGGAAACCGGGACAGGGGGCGCATAGCTATGGCTACACCTTC
v_gene: TRBV11-2
j_gene: TRBJ1-2
abundance: many
d_gene: TRBD1

CDR3aa: CASSYSRQGYEQYF
CDR3nt: TGTGCCAGCAGTTACTCGAGGCAGGGATACGAGCAGTACTTC
v_gene: TRBV6-5
j_gene: TRBJ2-7
abundance: many
d_gene: .

CDR3aa: CASSSDLGEQYF
CDR3nt: TGTGCCAGCAGCTCAGACTTAGGCGAGCAGTACTTC
v_gene: TRBV7-9
j_gene: TRBJ2-7
abundance: few
d_gene: .

CDR3aa: CASSLGTTADTQYF
CDR3nt: TGCGCCAGCAGCTTGGGGACCACGGCGGATACGCAGTATTTT
v_gene: TRBV5-1
j_gene: TRBJ2-3
abundance: many
d_gene: .

CDR3aa: CASSETDNSPLHF
CDR3nt: TGTGCCAGTAGTGAGACAGATAATTCACCCCTCCACTTT
v_gene: TRBV19
j_gene: TRBJ1-6
abundance: many
d_gene: .

CDR3aa: CSASQGAISYEQYF
CDR3nt: TGCAGTGCTAGTCAAGGGGCGATCTCCTACGAGCAGTACTTC
v_gene: TRBV20-1
j_gene: TRBJ2-7
abundance: many
d_gene: .

CDR3aa: CATSNKDSSYEQYF
CDR3nt: TGTGCCACCAGCAACAAGGACAGTTCCTACGAGCAGTACTTC
v_gene: TRBV15
j_gene: TRBJ2-7
abundance: .
d_gene: .

CDR3aa: CASLTGFNTGELFF
CDR3nt: TGTGCCAGCCTTACAGGGTTCAACACCGGGGAGCTGTTTTTT
v_gene: TRBV28
j_gene: TRBJ2-2
abundance: .
d_gene: .

CDR3aa: CASGGLANTDTQYF
CDR3nt: TGTGCCAGCGGAGGACTAGCGAACACAGATACGCAGTATTTT
v_gene: TRBV2
j_gene: TRBJ2-3
abundance: .
d_gene: TRBD2

CDR3aa: CAWMLGDNSPLHF
CDR3nt: TGTGCCTGGATGCTCGGGGATAATTCACCCCTCCACTTT
v_gene: TRBV30
j_gene: TRBJ1-6
abundance: few
d_gene: .

CDR3aa: CASGPPQGAAYNEQFF
CDR3nt: TGTGCTAGTGGTCCCCCCCAGGGGGCAGCCTACAATGAGCAGTTCTTC
v_gene: TRBV12-5
j_gene: TRBJ2-1
abundance: .
d_gene: TRBD1

CDR3aa: CASSSGQLYGETQYF
CDR3nt: TGTGCCAGCAGCTCGGGACAGCTTTACGGAGAGACCCAGTACTTC
v_gene: TRBV7-9
j_gene: TRBJ2-5
abundance: once
d_gene: TRBD1

CDR3aa: CASPRDRVLGEQYF
CDR3nt: TGTGCCAGCCCCAGGGACAGGGTCCTGGGGGAGCAGTACTTC
v_gene: TRBV21-1
j_gene: TRBJ2-7
abundance: many
d_gene: .

CDR3aa: CASSQDPSAADTQYF
CDR3nt: TGCGCCAGCAGCCAAGACCCCTCGGCCGCAGATACGCAGTATTTT
v_gene: TRBV4-1
j_gene: TRBJ2-3
abundance: many
d_gene: .

CDR3aa: CASSQGSQSKNIQYF
CDR3nt: TGTGCCAGCAGCCAAGGATCCCAGTCCAAAAACATTCAGTACTTC
v_gene: TRBV3-1
j_gene: TRBJ2-4
abundance: many
d_gene: .

CDR3aa: CASSLVGQDPYEQYF
CDR3nt: TGCGCCAGCAGCTTGGTGGGACAGGACCCCTACGAGCAGTACTTC
v_gene: TRBV5-1
j_gene: TRBJ2-7
abundance: .
d_gene: TRBD1

CDR3aa: CATSRAGFSYEQYF
CDR3nt: TGTGCCACCAGCAGGGCGGGATTCTCCTACGAGCAGTACTTC
v_gene: TRBV15
j_gene: TRBJ2-7
abundance: few
d_gene: .

CDR3aa: CASSPHNEQYF
CDR3nt: TGTGCCAGCAGTCCCCACAACGAGCAGTACTTC
v_gene: TRBV12-3/TRBV12-4
j_gene: TRBJ2-7
abundance: many
d_gene: .

CDR3aa: CASSYRENTEAFF
CDR3nt: TGTGCCAGCAGTTACAGGGAGAACACTGAAGCTTTCTTT
v_gene: TRBV27
j_gene: TRBJ1-1
abundance: many
d_gene: .

CDR3aa: CASSLRGNQYF
CDR3nt: TGTGCCAGCAGCTTAAGGGGGAACCAGTACTTC
v_gene: TRBV7-2
j_gene: TRBJ2-5
abundance: many
d_gene: .

CDR3aa: CASSPREVSNQPQHF
CDR3nt: TGTGCCAGCTCACCAAGGGAGGTGAGCAATCAGCCCCAGCATTTT
v_gene: TRBV18
j_gene: TRBJ1-5
abundance: many
d_gene: .

CDR3aa: CASLVGGSTDTQYF
CDR3nt: TGTGCCAGCTTGGTGGGGGGCAGCACAGATACGCAGTATTTT
v_gene: TRBV28
j_gene: TRBJ2-3
abundance: .
d_gene: .

CDR3aa: CASSKPPATYEQYF
CDR3nt: TGTGCCAGCAGCAAACCCCCAGCCACCTACGAGCAGTACTTC
v_gene: TRBV21-1
j_gene: TRBJ2-7
abundance: .
d_gene: .

CDR3aa: CASSVERGGGEKLFF
CDR3nt: TGTGCCAGCAGCGTAGAAAGGGGGGGCGGAGAAAAACTGTTTTTT
v_gene: TRBV9
j_gene: TRBJ1-4
abundance: few
d_gene: .

CDR3aa: CASSFSRTSGARSYF
CDR3nt: TGTGCCAGCAGTTTCTCGCGGACTAGCGGGGCCCGATCGTACTTC
v_gene: TRBV12-3/TRBV12-4
j_gene: TRBJ2-7
abundance: many
d_gene: TRBD2

CDR3aa: CASSLGPGEKLFF
CDR3nt: TGTGCCAGCAGCTTGGGACCGGGTGAAAAACTGTTTTTT
v_gene: TRBV5-6
j_gene: TRBJ1-4
abundance: .
d_gene: .

CDR3aa: CASRSPGGQETQYF
CDR3nt: TGTGCCAGCAGATCTCCCGGGGGCCAAGAGACCCAGTACTTC
v_gene: TRBV6-5
j_gene: TRBJ2-5
abundance: .
d_gene: .

CDR3aa: CSVEGSGAAEQYF
CDR3nt: TGCAGCGTTGAAGGTTCAGGGGCAGCCGAGCAGTACTTC
v_gene: TRBV29-1
j_gene: TRBJ2-7
abundance: many
d_gene: .

CDR3aa: CASSADSAYEQYF
CDR3nt: TGTGCCAGCAGCGCGGACAGTGCCTACGAGCAGTACTTC
v_gene: TRBV9
j_gene: TRBJ2-7
abundance: many
d_gene: .

CDR3aa: CATSDSGTGMETQYF
CDR3nt: TGTGCCACCAGTGATTCGGGGACAGGGATGGAGACCCAGTACTTC
v_gene: TRBV24-1
j_gene: TRBJ2-5
abundance: many
d_gene: TRBD1

CDR3aa: CASSEAGGVTDTQYF
CDR3nt: TGTGCCAGCAGTGAAGCGGGGGGGGTCACAGATACGCAGTATTTT
v_gene: TRBV2
j_gene: TRBJ2-3
abundance: many
d_gene: TRBD2

CDR3aa: CASSSVWTETNYGYTF
CDR3nt: TGTGCCAGCAGTTCCGTGTGGACAGAAACTAACTATGGCTACACCTTC
v_gene: TRBV27
j_gene: TRBJ1-2
abundance: many
d_gene: .

CDR3aa: CASSEASLYSYEQYF
CDR3nt: TGCGCCAGCAGTGAGGCTTCGCTATATTCCTACGAGCAGTACTTC
v_gene: TRBV10-1
j_gene: TRBJ2-7
abundance: many
d_gene: .

CDR3aa: CASSVEQRLGNTIYF
CDR3nt: TGTGCCAGCAGCGTGGAACAGCGATTAGGAAACACCATATATTTT
v_gene: TRBV9
j_gene: TRBJ1-3
abundance: many
d_gene: .

CDR3aa: CSVEFQRGAHRYF
CDR3nt: TGCAGCGTTGAATTCCAGCGGGGGGCGCACAGGTACTTC
v_gene: TRBV29-1
j_gene: TRBJ2-5
abundance: many
d_gene: TRBD2

CDR3aa: CASMLQEGTGNTIYF
CDR3nt: TGTGCCAGCATGCTCCAGGAAGGAACTGGAAACACCATATATTTT
v_gene: TRBV6-1
j_gene: TRBJ1-3
abundance: many
d_gene: .

CDR3aa: CASSFGGSSTGELFF
CDR3nt: TGTGCCAGCAGTTTTGGGGGGTCCTCCACCGGGGAGCTGTTTTTT
v_gene: TRBV28
j_gene: TRBJ2-2
abundance: many
d_gene: .

CDR3aa: CASSLSRGFWGNTIYF
CDR3nt: TGTGCCAGCAGCTTATCCAGGGGCTTTTGGGGAAACACCATATATTTT
v_gene: TRBV7-9
j_gene: TRBJ1-3
abundance: many
d_gene: .

CDR3aa: CASSQTTGDNEQFF
CDR3nt: TGTGCCAGCAGCCAAACGACAGGGGACAATGAGCAGTTCTTC
v_gene: TRBV3-1
j_gene: TRBJ2-1
abundance: many
d_gene: TRBD1

CDR3aa: CASSFAGANVLTF
CDR3nt: TGTGCCAGCAGTTTTGCGGGGGCCAACGTCCTGACTTTC
v_gene: TRBV27
j_gene: TRBJ2-6
abundance: many
d_gene: .

CDR3aa: CAWSNLYEQYF
CDR3nt: TGTGCCTGGAGTAACCTTTACGAGCAGTACTTC
v_gene: TRBV30
j_gene: TRBJ2-7
abundance: .
d_gene: .

CDR3aa: CASSPDRALVRPQHF
CDR3nt: TGTGCCAGTAGCCCGGACAGGGCCCTTGTTCGTCCCCAGCATTTT
v_gene: TRBV19
j_gene: TRBJ1-5
abundance: many
d_gene: TRBD1

CDR3aa: CASSYTTGTGSTDTQYF
CDR3nt: TGTGCCAGCAGCTATACGACCGGGACAGGGAGCACAGATACGCAGTATTTT
v_gene: TRBV7-8
j_gene: TRBJ2-3
abundance: .
d_gene: TRBD1

CDR3aa: CASSQATGYTEAFF
CDR3nt: TGTGCCAGCAGCCAAGCAACAGGGTACACTGAAGCTTTCTTT
v_gene: TRBV3-1
j_gene: TRBJ1-1
abundance: few
d_gene: .

CDR3aa: CSVEAQDRETQYF
CDR3nt: TGCAGCGTTGAAGCCCAGGACAGGGAGACCCAGTACTTC
v_gene: TRBV29-1
j_gene: TRBJ2-5
abundance: few
d_gene: TRBD1

CDR3aa: CASSLGGTNQPQHF
CDR3nt: TGTGCCAGCAGTTTAGGGGGGACCAATCAGCCCCAGCATTTT
v_gene: TRBV27
j_gene: TRBJ1-5
abundance: few
d_gene: .

CDR3aa: CASSSSRGIETQYF
CDR3nt: TGTGCCAGCAGTTCTTCCAGGGGGATTGAGACGCAGTATTTT
v_gene: TRBV12-3/TRBV12-4
j_gene: TRBJ2-3
abundance: many
d_gene: TRBD1

CDR3aa: CSATRMTGAVSNQPQHF
CDR3nt: TGCAGTGCTACGAGAATGACAGGCGCTGTTAGCAATCAGCCCCAGCATTTT
v_gene: TRBV20-1
j_gene: TRBJ1-5
abundance: many
d_gene: .

CDR3aa: CASSMGSLEKLFF
CDR3nt: TGTGCCAGTAGTATGGGCAGCCTCGAAAAACTGTTTTTT
v_gene: TRBV19
j_gene: TRBJ1-4
abundance: .
d_gene: .

CDR3aa: CASRPGGHQETQYF
CDR3nt: TGCGCCAGCAGACCAGGGGGACATCAAGAGACCCAGTACTTC
v_gene: TRBV5-1
j_gene: TRBJ2-5
abundance: many
d_gene: TRBD1

CDR3aa: CASSLGTATPYEQYF
CDR3nt: TGTGCCAGCAGCTTGGGGACAGCTACTCCCTACGAGCAGTACTTC
v_gene: TRBV5-5
j_gene: TRBJ2-7
abundance: many
d_gene: .

CDR3aa: CASSLLLSGEAFF
CDR3nt: TGTGCCAGCAGCTTACTGCTATCTGGTGAAGCTTTCTTT
v_gene: TRBV13
j_gene: TRBJ1-1
abundance: many
d_gene: .

CDR3aa: CASSRQGGGGNTIYF
CDR3nt: TGTGCCAGCAGTCGACAGGGAGGAGGAGGAAACACCATATATTTT
v_gene: TRBV6-1
j_gene: TRBJ1-3
abundance: .
d_gene: TRBD1

CDR3aa: CASSPDRTVQYF
CDR3nt: TGTGCCAGCAGCCCGGACCGGACAGTACAGTACTTC
v_gene: TRBV7-9
j_gene: TRBJ2-7
abundance: few
d_gene: .